A selection of T cell receptor beta chains follows, all from one sample in a study of chemoradiotherapy in HPV16-positive cancers. Here immunoSEQ multiplex PCR was the method, and the copy in TCRdb shows in-frame clones only, minus some. In the table there are some 19,000 clones, 84% of which are singletons. This sample comprised blood, obtained from a patient who underwent chemoradiotherapy. The receptors here all came from a human donor with HPV-associated anogenital cancer. CDR3s include the opening cysteine and the closing phenylalanine or tryptophan. The D gene is left open where the match is weak. Clone size is given for some rows only: seen once, a few or many times, or a class if the clone is expanded.

size	D	V	J	DNA	CDR3
-	-	TRBV7-6	TRBJ2-3	TGTGCCAGCAGCTTAACCCCAGAGAGCACAGATACGCAGTATTTT	CASSLTPESTDTQYF
-	-	TRBV19	TRBJ2-2	TGTGCCAGTAGAACCAGGGGGAACACCGGGGAGCTGTTTTTT	CASRTRGNTGELFF
-	-	TRBV19	TRBJ1-5	TGTGCCAGTAGTATTATATCGGGTCAGCCCCAGCATTTT	CASSIISGQPQHF
-	-	TRBV10-1	TRBJ1-5	TGCGCCAGCAGTGAATCGGTCAATCAGCCCCAGCATTTT	CASSESVNQPQHF
-	TRBD1	TRBV15	TRBJ2-7	TGTGCCACCAGCAAATTCACCGGGGGACAGGGTATTTACGAGCAGTACTTC	CATSKFTGGQGIYEQYF
-	-	TRBV18	TRBJ1-5	TGTGCCAGCTCACCACCGGAGGGGGATCAGCCCCAGCATTTT	CASSPPEGDQPQHF
-	TRBD2	TRBV7-2	TRBJ2-1	TGTGCCAGCAGCTTCGAGACTAGCGGGGTAAATGAGCAGTTCTTC	CASSFETSGVNEQFF
-	-	TRBV11-2	TRBJ1-1	TGTGCCAGCAGCTTAGGCGCGGGGGGTGGCACTGAAGCTTTCTTT	CASSLGAGGGTEAFF
-	TRBD1	TRBV5-5	TRBJ1-2	TGTGCCAGCAGTGAGGGACAGGGCGGCTACACCTTC	CASSEGQGGYTF
few	-	TRBV5-6	TRBJ1-2	TGTGCCAGCAGCGCGATGCAGGGCTCCTATGGCTACACCTTC	CASSAMQGSYGYTF
-	TRBD2	TRBV5-4	TRBJ2-5	TGTGCCAGCAGCCCAACTAGCGGGGGTGGAGAGACCCAGTACTTC	CASSPTSGGGETQYF
-	-	TRBV4-2	TRBJ1-2	TGTGCCAGCAGCCAAGACGCAAACAGGGCGTTAGCCTATGGCTACACCTTC	CASSQDANRALAYGYTF
-	-	TRBV4-3	TRBJ1-6	TGCGCCAGCAGCCAAGTTGGGTACGGGGGGGGTTCACCCCTCCACTTT	CASSQVGYGGGSPLHF
-	-	TRBV28	TRBJ1-5	TGTGCCAGCAGTTTTGGGGACGGCAATCAGCCCCAGCATTTT	CASSFGDGNQPQHF
-	-	TRBV5-6	TRBJ1-2	TGTGCCAGCAGCTGGGGGTCACAGTCAGGCTATGGCTACACCTTC	CASSWGSQSGYGYTF
-	TRBD1	TRBV4-2	TRBJ1-6	TGTGCCAGCAGCCCCACCCGGGCAGGGGGCTTCACTTCACTCTATAATTCACCCCTCCACTTT	CASSPTRAGGFTSLYNSPLHF
-	-	TRBV29-1	TRBJ1-2	TGCAGCGTTGAAGATGCGAGACAAGGGGTTGGCTACACCTTC	CSVEDARQGVGYTF
-	TRBD2	TRBV9	TRBJ2-5	TGTGCCAGCAGCGTAGGGGTACTAGCGGGGGAGGAGACCCAGTACTTC	CASSVGVLAGEETQYF
-	-	TRBV2	TRBJ1-5	TGTGCCAGCAGTCAGAGGGGTGCCAATCAGCCCCAGCATTTT	CASSQRGANQPQHF
-	-	TRBV7-6	TRBJ1-6	TGTGCCAGCAGTTCCGCGCCGGATCCCCTCGACTCACCCCTCCACTTT	CASSSAPDPLDSPLHF
-	TRBD2	TRBV11-2	TRBJ2-5	TGTGCCAGCAGCTTAGATAATTATTCGGGGGGGCCGGGCGAGACCCAGTACTTC	CASSLDNYSGGPGETQYF
-	TRBD1	TRBV7-9	TRBJ2-5	TGTGCCAGCAGCTTAGCGGACAGGGAAGAGACCCAGTACTTC	CASSLADREETQYF
once	TRBD1	TRBV7-9	TRBJ1-1	TGTGCCAGCAGCTTCCCCAGGGGGTTCGCTGAAGCTTTCTTT	CASSFPRGFAEAFF
-	TRBD1	TRBV7-2	TRBJ1-2	TGTGCCAGCAGCTTATTGTCAGGGGGGCAAGGCTACACCTTC	CASSLLSGGQGYTF
few	-	TRBV2	TRBJ1-2	TGTGCCAGCAGTGAAAGAGGTGGGCAGGGAGGCGGCTACACCTTC	CASSERGGQGGGYTF
-	-	TRBV28	TRBJ1-2	TGTGCCAGCAGTTTACTCGTCCCGGGCTATGGCTACACCTTC	CASSLLVPGYGYTF
few	-	TRBV19	TRBJ1-1	TGTGCCAGTAGTAGGGGACAAATCACTGAAGCTTTCTTT	CASSRGQITEAFF
-	-	TRBV5-6	TRBJ2-2	TGTGCCAGCAGCTTTACAGGACAATCGAACACCGGGGAGCTGTTTTTT	CASSFTGQSNTGELFF
-	-	TRBV19	TRBJ1-1	TGTGCCAGTACCTCTCGACGGGTTGAAGCTTTCTTT	CASTSRRVEAFF
-	-	TRBV25-1	TRBJ2-2	TGTGCCAGTGGGACATTGAACACCGGGGAGCTGTTTTTT	CASGTLNTGELFF
-	-	TRBV4-1	TRBJ2-5	TGCGCCAGCAGCCAAGTAGGGACATCTCAAGAGACCCAGTACTTC	CASSQVGTSQETQYF
once	-	TRBV14	TRBJ2-3	TGTGCCAGCAGCCAACGCAGTAAAGATACGCAGTATTTT	CASSQRSKDTQYF
-	TRBD1	TRBV19	TRBJ2-2	TGTGCCAGTAGGCTGGGAATCGACAGGGTCACCGGGGAGCTGTTTTTT	CASRLGIDRVTGELFF
-	TRBD1	TRBV6-5	TRBJ1-5	TGTGCCAGCAGTTACGAGACAGGGGCTCAGCCCCAGCATTTT	CASSYETGAQPQHF
-	-	TRBV6-5	TRBJ2-5	TGTGCCAGCAGTTACTCAGAGACCCAGTACTTC	CASSYSETQYF
-	-	TRBV6-1	TRBJ2-5	TGTGCCAGCAGTGAAGAAGGTAGGGGGGGAGTAGGAGAGACCCAGTACTTC	CASSEEGRGGVGETQYF
few	TRBD2	TRBV5-6	TRBJ2-7	TGTGCCAGCAGCCTAGGACTAGCGGTGATCTCCTACGAGCAGTACTTC	CASSLGLAVISYEQYF
medium-sized	-	TRBV6-1	TRBJ2-2	TGTGCCAGCACAGGGGACACGGACACCGGGGAGCTGTTTTTT	CASTGDTDTGELFF
-	-	TRBV4-3	TRBJ1-3	TGCGCCAGCAGCCAAGAATACGGCCTATACTCTGGAAACACCATATATTTT	CASSQEYGLYSGNTIYF